This is a list of T cell receptor beta chains from one sample in a study of cytomegalovirus exposure and HLA in healthy donors. Data came from immunoSEQ multiplex PCR; TCRdb stores just in-frame clones and leaves some out. This sample's table reports 30,000 to 35,000 clones. Sequenced material: PBMCs. The source of these receptors is a woman aged 40 to 49 in good health and CMV-seropositive. The CDR3 runs from the conserved cysteine through the conserved F or W. D genes are given only for firm matches.

D gene	V gene	J gene	CDR3 protein	CDR3 DNA
TRBD2	TRBV4-3	TRBJ2-3	CASSQEVAGGGTQYF	TGCGCCAGCAGCCAAGAAGTAGCGGGAGGAGGCACGCAGTATTTT
-	TRBV29-1	TRBJ2-3	CSVPGVYTQYF	TGCAGCGTACCCGGGGTGTATACGCAGTATTTT
TRBD2	TRBV6-1	TRBJ2-5	CASSEALAGVLEEETQYF	TGTGCCAGCAGTGAAGCACTAGCGGGAGTACTGGAGGAAGAGACCCAGTACTTC
-	TRBV14	TRBJ2-5	CASSQGRFGWETQYF	TGTGCCAGCAGCCAAGGCAGGTTTGGCTGGGAGACCCAGTACTTC
TRBD1	TRBV2	TRBJ2-7	CATGTDAYEQYF	TGTGCCACCGGGACAGATGCCTACGAGCAGTACTTC
TRBD1	TRBV5-1	TRBJ1-6	CASSVGTGVSPLHF	TGCGCCAGCAGCGTAGGGACAGGGGTATCGCCCCTCCACTTT
TRBD1	TRBV6-6	TRBJ2-2	CASRRDRRLAGELFF	TGTGCCAGCAGGAGGGACAGGAGATTGGCCGGGGAGCTGTTTTTT
-	TRBV19	TRBJ2-7	CASSITAGLNYEQYF	TGTGCCAGTAGTATAACGGCGGGGCTTAACTACGAGCAGTACTTC
-	TRBV28	TRBJ2-7	CASSRDIAYEQYF	TGTGCCAGCAGCCGGGACATTGCCTACGAGCAGTACTTC
TRBD1	TRBV7-6	TRBJ2-7	CASSSTYRGRHEQYF	TGTGCCAGCAGCTCCACCTACAGGGGGCGACACGAGCAGTACTTC
TRBD1	TRBV4-3	TRBJ1-2	CASSQPGQNYGYTF	TGCGCCAGCAGCCAGCCGGGACAGAACTATGGCTACACCTTC
-	TRBV27	TRBJ1-1	CASSLQGMNTEAFF	TGTGCCAGCAGCTTACAGGGTATGAACACTGAAGCTTTCTTT
TRBD1	TRBV6-1	TRBJ2-7	CASSRTGTGIYEQYF	TGTGCCAGCAGTCGGACCGGGACAGGGATTTACGAGCAGTACTTC
-	TRBV2	TRBJ2-5	CASNRRGSEETQYF	TGTGCCAGCAATCGCAGGGGAAGTGAGGAGACCCAGTACTTC
-	TRBV5-1	TRBJ2-7	CASRRTSEGTGYEQYF	TGCGCCAGCAGGCGGACTAGCGAAGGGACAGGCTACGAGCAGTACTTC
-	TRBV6-1	TRBJ2-5	CASSEGTRREETQYF	TGTGCCAGCAGTGAAGGGACACGTCGGGAAGAGACCCAGTACTTC
TRBD1	TRBV10-3	TRBJ2-7	CAIKGQGSEQYF	TGTGCCATCAAAGGACAGGGAAGCGAGCAGTACTTC
-	TRBV4-1	TRBJ2-7	CASSQTGSYEQYF	TGCGCCAGCAGCCAAACAGGGTCTTACGAGCAGTACTTC
-	TRBV5-4	TRBJ1-1	CASSLAQNTEAFF	TGTGCCAGCAGCTTGGCCCAGAACACTGAAGCTTTCTTT
TRBD2	TRBV6-4	TRBJ2-7	CASRLAGGYEQYF	TGTGCCAGCAGACTAGCGGGAGGGTACGAGCAGTACTTC
-	TRBV5-1	TRBJ1-2	CASRYTGNYGYTF	TGCGCCAGCAGATACACAGGGAACTATGGCTACACCTTC
-	TRBV19	TRBJ2-7	CASSNRQNYEQYF	TGTGCCAGTAGTAATCGCCAGAACTACGAGCAGTACTTC
-	TRBV10-3	TRBJ1-2	CAIRGQGENYGYTF	TGTGCCATCAGGGGACAAGGAGAAAACTATGGCTACACCTTC
-	TRBV7-9	TRBJ2-7	CASSLRTNSYEQYF	TGTGCCAGCAGCCTCCGGACAAACTCCTACGAGCAGTACTTC
TRBD1	TRBV28	TRBJ1-5	CASSSTGQGDQPQHF	TGTGCCAGCAGTTCCACGGGACAGGGGGATCAGCCCCAGCATTTT
TRBD1	TRBV27	TRBJ2-1	CASLMRQGALNEQFF	TGTGCCAGCCTCATGCGACAGGGGGCCCTCAATGAGCAGTTCTTC
-	TRBV30	TRBJ2-7	CAWSRGTRRGQYF	TGTGCCTGGAGTCGGGGGACCCGACGTGGGCAGTACTTC
-	TRBV18	TRBJ2-5	CASSRAETQYF	TGTGCCAGCTCACGGGCTGAGACCCAGTACTTC
TRBD2	TRBV30	TRBJ2-1	CAWSRAGTSGRAEQFF	TGTGCCTGGAGTCGGGCCGGGACTAGCGGGAGGGCCGAGCAGTTCTTC
-	TRBV4-3	TRBJ2-1	CASSRRWDSYNEQFF	TGCGCCAGCAGCCGGAGGTGGGATTCCTACAATGAGCAGTTCTTC
-	TRBV15	TRBJ2-7	CATSRGDTQHEQYF	TGTGCCACCAGCAGAGGGGACACCCAGCACGAGCAGTACTTC
-	TRBV5-1	TRBJ1-2	CASSLGAGMEGYTF	TGCGCCAGCAGCTTGGGGGCAGGGATGGAAGGCTACACCTTC
-	TRBV10-3	TRBJ1-1	CASGQRRVSTEAFF	TGTGCCTCAGGTCAGCGCAGGGTGAGTACTGAAGCTTTCTTT
TRBD1	TRBV5-1	TRBJ1-1	CASSLAAGGTLGTEAFF	TGCGCCAGCAGCTTGGCCGCAGGGGGCACTTTAGGCACTGAAGCTTTCTTT
TRBD1	TRBV10-1	TRBJ2-7	CASLPVRGLEQYF	TGCGCCAGCTTACCTGTCAGGGGGCTTGAGCAGTACTTC
TRBD1	TRBV2	TRBJ1-4	CASTGDRETNEKLFF	TGTGCCAGCACTGGGGACAGGGAAACTAATGAAAAACTGTTTTTT
-	TRBV19	TRBJ2-7	CASVGQTSYEQYF	TGTGCCAGTGTCGGACAGACCTCCTACGAGCAGTACTTC
-	TRBV5-1	TRBJ2-2	CASSLTRPGELFF	TGCGCCAGCAGCTTGACTAGACCCGGGGAGCTGTTTTTT
TRBD2	TRBV11-2	TRBJ2-1	CASSGFRGESSYNEQFF	TGTGCCAGCAGCGGGTTTCGGGGGGAGAGCTCCTACAATGAGCAGTTCTTC
-	TRBV7-2	TRBJ2-7	CASSSPSGAYEQYF	TGTGCCAGCAGCTCCCCCAGCGGAGCCTACGAGCAGTACTTC
TRBD1	TRBV6-5	TRBJ2-1	CASSAGTGNYNEQFF	TGTGCCAGCAGTGCCGGGACAGGGAACTACAATGAGCAGTTCTTC
TRBD2	TRBV6-6	TRBJ2-7	CASSSISGSGAYEQYF	TGTGCCAGCAGTTCCATAAGCGGGAGTGGGGCCTACGAGCAGTACTTC
TRBD1	TRBV7-9	TRBJ1-5	CASSSGQGQHQHF	TGTGCCAGCAGCTCGGGACAGGGCCAGCACCAGCATTTT
TRBD2	TRBV6-5	TRBJ2-5	CASSYGLAGGQETQYF	TGTGCCAGCAGTTACGGACTAGCGGGAGGACAAGAGACCCAGTACTTC
TRBD2	TRBV7-9	TRBJ2-1	CASSLPIRLAGVRNEQFF	TGTGCCAGCAGCTTACCAATTCGACTAGCGGGAGTGAGAAATGAGCAGTTCTTC
TRBD2	TRBV30	TRBJ2-7	CAWIPLAGSLYEQYF	TGTGCCTGGATCCCGCTAGCGGGGTCCCTTTACGAGCAGTACTTC
TRBD2	TRBV4-1	TRBJ2-2	CASRDRLAQNTGELFF	TGCGCCAGCAGGGACCGACTAGCGCAGAACACCGGGGAGCTGTTTTTT
-	TRBV7-2	TRBJ2-2	CASSLGTAGELFF	TGTGCCAGCAGCTTGGGCACGGCCGGGGAGCTGTTTTTT
TRBD1	TRBV4-2	TRBJ1-1	CASSPFPGGIGNTEAFF	TGTGCCAGCAGCCCATTCCCAGGGGGAATCGGGAACACTGAAGCTTTCTTT
TRBD1	TRBV5-1	TRBJ2-7	CASSPDRDEQYF	TGCGCCAGCAGCCCGGACAGGGACGAGCAGTACTTC
TRBD2	TRBV4-1	TRBJ2-1	CASSPGLADNEQFF	TGCGCCAGCAGCCCGGGACTAGCAGACAATGAGCAGTTCTTC
-	TRBV4-1	TRBJ1-2	CASSQVHRERGGYTF	TGCGCCAGCAGCCAAGTTCACAGGGAGAGAGGCGGCTACACCTTC
TRBD2	TRBV28	TRBJ2-3	CASISGGAGGPGTQYF	TGTGCCAGCATTTCGGGGGGTGCGGGAGGGCCAGGGACGCAGTATTTT
-	TRBV10-1	TRBJ1-2	CAIGGGNVYGYTF	TGCGCCATAGGCGGGGGGAATGTATATGGCTACACCTTC